These T cell receptor beta chains were read from a single sample in a study of beta chain features in type 1 diabetes. Repertoires were generated with immunoSEQ multiplex PCR, while TCRdb's copy carries only in-frame clones and drops some. This sample has about 700,000 clones; around 15% occur once, and the top ten carry less than 0.025%. The sequencing sample was made of naive CD4+ T cells from blood. The receptors shown here come from a man aged 18 to 29 with type 1 diabetes. CDR3s include the opening cysteine and the closing phenylalanine or tryptophan.

V	J	CDR3
TRBV30	TRBJ1-6	CAWGGDYNSPLHF
TRBV19	TRBJ2-7	CASSITHRSSYEQYF
TRBV30	TRBJ1-4	CAWTGNEKLFF
TRBV10-3	TRBJ2-3	CAITQGGTDTQYF
TRBV2	TRBJ1-3	CASSDPTGNTIYF
TRBV6-1	TRBJ1-1	CASSFGTENTEAFF
TRBV9	TRBJ1-5	CASSVEDGGAPQHF
TRBV6-5	TRBJ1-4	CASSSNLFSDGEKLFF
TRBV7-7	TRBJ2-5	CASSYNPGTGKETQYF
TRBV7-9	TRBJ2-2	CASSSTGTTNTGELFF
TRBV5-1	TRBJ2-1	CASRFGRSGNEQFF
TRBV11-2	TRBJ2-3	CASSLGPDRSTDTQYF
TRBV10-3	TRBJ1-6	CAISEWGNYNSPLHF
TRBV9	TRBJ1-1	CASSVLSQQEAFF
TRBV7-9	TRBJ2-5	CATGLAGGHETQYF
TRBV7-9	TRBJ2-5	CASTVSVGLGIETQYF
TRBV5-6	TRBJ1-6	CASSPQEGSNNSPLHF
TRBV4-1	TRBJ1-2	CASSQPFRQVYGYTF
TRBV5-1	TRBJ2-2	CASSLEVGNTGELFF
TRBV7-9	TRBJ1-1	CASTGTSSTEAFF
TRBV2	TRBJ2-3	CASSDRDFTDTQYF
TRBV2	TRBJ1-4	CASSRDRWGNEKLFF